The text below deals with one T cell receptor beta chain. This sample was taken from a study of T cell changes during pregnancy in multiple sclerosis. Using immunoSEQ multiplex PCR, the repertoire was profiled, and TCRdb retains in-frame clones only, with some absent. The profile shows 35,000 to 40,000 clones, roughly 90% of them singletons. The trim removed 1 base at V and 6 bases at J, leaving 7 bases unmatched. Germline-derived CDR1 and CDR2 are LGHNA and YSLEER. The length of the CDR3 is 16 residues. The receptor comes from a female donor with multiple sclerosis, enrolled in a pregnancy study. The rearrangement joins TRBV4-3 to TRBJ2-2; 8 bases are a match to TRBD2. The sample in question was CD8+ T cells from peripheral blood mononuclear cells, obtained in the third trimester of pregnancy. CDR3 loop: CASSQGAGGRPGELFF. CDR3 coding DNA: TGCGCCAGCAGCCAAGGGGCGGGAGGAAGACCCGGGGAGCTGTTTTTT.